A selection of T cell receptor beta chains follows, all from one sample in a study of type 1 regulatory T cells. TCRdb called the reads again in MiXCR, with one record for every CDR3 protein. The top ten hold over 2.5% of the sample, which has about 18,000 distinct CDR3 sequences, roughly 10% seen once. The sequencing sample was made of CD4+ T cells, either the whole sample or a sorted fraction (not recorded which). These receptors all stem from a human donor in good health. The CDR3 runs from the conserved cysteine through the conserved F or W. Each record gives: D gene, CDR3 length, J gene, clone size, V gene, CDR3 DNA, CDR3 protein. The D gene is left open where the match is weak. The listing skips clone size in some rows; elsewhere it reads once, few, many or a size class.

TRBD1 16 TRBJ1-5 many TRBV6-2/TRBV6-3 TGTGCCAGCACCACCAATTCAGGGGGACGGAATCAGCCCCAGCATTTT CASTTNSGGRNQPQHF
NA 14 TRBJ2-2 medium-sized TRBV14 TGTGCCAGCAGCCAACTACAGCTTACCGGGGAGCTGTTTTTT CASSQLQLTGELFF
NA 14 TRBJ2-1 many TRBV4-2 TGTGCCAGCAGCCAAGGGGACGGAGTCAATGAGCAGTTCTTC CASSQGDGVNEQFF
TRBD1 17 TRBJ2-2 NA TRBV5-4 TGTGCCAGCAGCTCGTTTAGACAGGGGGTGTCTGCAGGGGAGCTGTTTTTT CASSSFRQGVSAGELFF
NA 14 TRBJ1-5 few TRBV28 TGTGCCAGCAGGACGGGGAGCAGCAATCAGCCCCAGCATTTT CASRTGSSNQPQHF
NA 13 TRBJ2-7 NA TRBV5-1 TGCGCCAGCAGCTTGGGACTAGTAGGCGAGCAGTACTTC CASSLGLVGEQYF
TRBD2 15 TRBJ2-1 many TRBV7-8 TGTGCCAGCAGCTTTCTAGCGGGATCCTACAATGAGCAGTTCTTC CASSFLAGSYNEQFF
NA 12 TRBJ1-2 many TRBV20-1 TGCAGTGCTAGCAATCAGGCCTATGGCTACACCTTC CSASNQAYGYTF
TRBD1 14 TRBJ1-5 NA TRBV19 TGTGCCAGTAGTGCGGGACAGTTCAATCAGCCCCAGCATTTT CASSAGQFNQPQHF
TRBD2 15 TRBJ2-2 many TRBV9 TGTGCCAGCAGCGCTAGCGGGGGGAGGACCGGGGAGCTGTTTTTT CASSASGGRTGELFF
NA 14 TRBJ2-2 few TRBV20-1 TGCAGTGCTAGGAGCATGATGAACACCGGGGAGCTGTTTTTT CSARSMMNTGELFF
TRBD1 13 TRBJ1-1 many TRBV29-1 TGCAGCGCCTCGGGACAGTTGAACACTGAAGCTTTCTTT CSASGQLNTEAFF
TRBD1 15 TRBJ2-7 many TRBV18 TGTGCCAGCTCACCGGGACAGGGGACAAAATACGAGCAGTACTTC CASSPGQGTKYEQYF
NA 13 TRBJ2-7 many TRBV27 TGTGCCAGCAGTCACGGGAGCTCCTACGAGCAGTACTTC CASSHGSSYEQYF
TRBD1 13 TRBJ1-2 NA TRBV5-1 TGCGCCAGCAGCACAGGGGGAGCTTATGGCTACACCTTC CASSTGGAYGYTF
TRBD2 17 TRBJ2-7 many TRBV19 TGTGCCAGTAGTATTGCAACTAGCGGGGCCTCTATGGGTGAGCAGTACTTC CASSIATSGASMGEQYF
TRBD2 13 TRBJ2-7 many TRBV7-2 TGTGCCAGCAAGACTAGCGGGGGTGTGCAGCAGTACTTC CASKTSGGVQQYF
NA 16 TRBJ2-3 medium-sized TRBV20-1 TGCAGTGCTAGAGACCCCTCCGAGGGAGGTCCAGATACGCAGTATTTT CSARDPSEGGPDTQYF
NA 14 TRBJ2-7 NA TRBV7-2 TGTGCCAGCAGCCCCCCCCCCAGCTCCTACGAGCAGTACTTC CASSPPPSSYEQYF
NA 16 TRBJ2-1 NA TRBV7-9 TGTGCCAGCAGCTTAGTCCTCGCAGGCGGGGTCGATGAGCAGTTCTTC CASSLVLAGGVDEQFF
TRBD2 16 TRBJ2-1 few TRBV19 TGTGCCAGTTCGCCCCTTGCGGGAGTCCCCTACAATGAGCAGTTCTTC CASSPLAGVPYNEQFF
NA 14 TRBJ2-1 few TRBV7-2 TGTGCCAGCAGTCCGGACTTGCCCTACAATGAGCAGTTCTTC CASSPDLPYNEQFF
NA 14 TRBJ2-6 many TRBV12-3/TRBV12-4 TGTGCCAGCAGGAGGTCCTCGGGGGCCAACGTCCTGACTTTC CASRRSSGANVLTF
NA 14 TRBJ2-1 many TRBV5-6 TGTGCCAGCAGCTGGGGGGATTTGGGGAATGAGCAGTTCTTC CASSWGDLGNEQFF
TRBD2 15 TRBJ2-2 many TRBV20-1 TGCAGTGCTAAGGGTAGCGGGAGTGGCACCGGGGAGCTGTTTTTT CSAKGSGSGTGELFF
TRBD1 15 TRBJ1-1 NA TRBV13 TGTGCCAGCAGCCCCAGAATCGACAGGGGCGAAAAAGCTTTCTTT CASSPRIDRGEKAFF
NA 12 TRBJ1-5 many TRBV29-1 TGCAGTGCCCAAACAGGTGGACAGCCCCAGCATTTT CSAQTGGQPQHF
NA 16 TRBJ2-3 many TRBV5-5 TGTGCCAGCAGCTTGTGGACCACGCCGGGCGCAGATACGCAGTATTTT CASSLWTTPGADTQYF
NA 15 TRBJ2-2 many TRBV5-1 TGCGCCAGCAGGGTTGTTGACAGTCGTGGCGGGGAGCTGTTTTTT CASRVVDSRGGELFF
NA 15 TRBJ1-2 many TRBV7-2 TGTGCCAGCAGCTTAGCCCCGGGAGCTAACTATGGCTACACCTTC CASSLAPGANYGYTF
NA 14 TRBJ1-3 NA TRBV9 TGTGCCAGCAGCGTGGGCTTCTCTGGAAACACCATATATTTT CASSVGFSGNTIYF
NA 12 TRBJ2-5 NA TRBV5-1 TGCGCCAGCAGCTTAAGCCAAGAGACCCAGTACTTC CASSLSQETQYF
NA 15 TRBJ2-2 many TRBV5-1 TGCGCCAGCAGCTTGGGAGGCAAGGACGCCGGGGAGCTGTTTTTT CASSLGGKDAGELFF
NA 13 TRBJ2-2 many TRBV28 TGTGCCAGCAGTTCCTATGAGGGCGGGGAGCTGTTTTTT CASSSYEGGELFF
NA 13 TRBJ1-5 few TRBV5-1 TGCGCCAGCAGCTTGGGAAAGCATCAGCCCCAGCATTTT CASSLGKHQPQHF
NA 12 TRBJ2-1 medium-sized TRBV20-1 TGCAGTGCTAGATCCGTAGTCGATGAGCAGTTCTTC CSARSVVDEQFF
NA 11 TRBJ1-4 many TRBV29-1 TGCAGCGTTTGGGAAAAGGAAAAACTGTTTTTT CSVWEKEKLFF
NA 14 TRBJ1-6 many TRBV28 TGTGCCAGCAGTTTAGGTGCCAAGTCGTCACCCCTCCACTTT CASSLGAKSSPLHF
NA 13 TRBJ1-1 many TRBV29-1 TGCAGCGTTGTTCGTCAGCCGAACACTGAAGCTTTCTTT CSVVRQPNTEAFF
TRBD2 14 TRBJ2-7 many TRBV20-1 TGCAGTGCTAGGGTCGATAGCGGGACCTACGAGCAGTACTTC CSARVDSGTYEQYF
NA 16 TRBJ2-3 NA TRBV7-9 TGTGCCAGCAGCATGAAGGGGCGGACCCAGGCAGATACGCAGTATTTT CASSMKGRTQADTQYF
NA 14 TRBJ2-2 few TRBV7-2 TGTGCCAGCAGCTTAGGCCATCTCACCGGGGAGCTGTTTTTT CASSLGHLTGELFF
NA 16 TRBJ1-1 few TRBV7-2 TGTGCCAGCAGCTTATGGCGTGGGGGGAAAACGACTGAAGCTTTCTTT CASSLWRGGKTTEAFF
TRBD1 13 TRBJ2-1 NA TRBV7-9 TGTGCCAGCAGCCAGACAGGGGTCGGTGAGCAGTTCTTC CASSQTGVGEQFF
NA 18 TRBJ1-3 many TRBV5-1 TGCGCCAGCAGCTTGCGACCCGGACAGAAGGATTCTGGAAACACCATATATTTT CASSLRPGQKDSGNTIYF
NA 13 TRBJ2-5 NA TRBV6-5 TGTGCCAGCACCTCCTTGTCTCAGAGGGCCCAGTACTTC CASTSLSQRAQYF
NA 12 TRBJ2-3 few TRBV11-2 TGTGCCAGCAGCTTGGACTCGAATACGCAGTATTTT CASSLDSNTQYF
NA 15 TRBJ2-1 few TRBV11-2 TGTGCCAGCAGCTTAGGCGGAATATCCTACAATGAGCAGTTCTTC CASSLGGISYNEQFF
NA 14 TRBJ2-1 many TRBV7-9 TGTGCCAGCAGCTTAGACAACTCCTACAATGAGCAGTTCTTC CASSLDNSYNEQFF
NA 15 TRBJ2-7 medium-sized TRBV6-2/TRBV6-3 TGTGCCAGCAGCCTTGCGAGGACCGGTTCCTACGAGCAGTACTTC CASSLARTGSYEQYF
NA 13 TRBJ2-1 few TRBV5-1 TGCGCCAGCAGCTTGGCTGGGGCCGATGAGCAGTTCTTC CASSLAGADEQFF
NA 13 TRBJ2-1 few TRBV20-1 TGCAGTAGCGAATGGGCGGGGGCAAATGAGCAGTTCTTC CSSEWAGANEQFF
TRBD2 14 TRBJ2-1 few TRBV30 TGTGCCTGGAGGACTAGCGGGAGTTCGAATGAGCAGTTCTTC CAWRTSGSSNEQFF